The entry below gives a single T cell receptor beta chain sequence along with its context. Its binding antigen is unknown. No much larger clone exists at a distance of one base, and base qualities are not known. This sample was included in a study of T cells in Graves' hyperthyroidism and ophthalmopathy (dated by TCRdb to the late 2010s). With regard to the full study: Peripheral blood was sampled at the time of initial diagnosis, prior to any treatment. For training and testing, the 100 patients in the discovery cohort were randomly divided in a 7:3 ratio. Prospective prediction of ophthalmopathy was tested in an independent validation cohort of approximately 18 hyperthyroidism patients and some 17 patients who later progressed to ophthalmopathy. In addition, the study compared T-cell repertoires in thyroid tissue and in blood from 6 or 7 Graves' hyperthyroidism patients. After blood sampling, hyperthyroidism patients were treated with methimazole at a starting dose of 30 mg daily, and ophthalmopathy patients were treated with high-dose intravenous methylprednisolone. The paper reports TCR Vbeta CDR3 sequencing of roughly 140 peripheral blood samples: some 41 ophthalmopathy, roughly 80 hyperthyroidism and around 17 progressor patients. To identify TCR V-J signatures that set the groups apart, the researchers used a discovery cohort of 90 to 100 patients, made up of 43 with Graves' ophthalmopathy and about 59 with stable Graves' hyperthyroidism. What the work shows at the level of the full study, not this receptor alone: In validation, progression to ophthalmopathy was predicted by the model with 70.59% sensitivity and 72.22% specificity, a median of approximately 6.5 months before onset. In cross-validation, a model built on a 13 V-J signature told ophthalmopathy apart from stable hyperthyroidism with 87.88% sensitivity and about 81% specificity, and in testing the same model reached 80%/75%. Sample size was not statistically predetermined, and blinding of investigators to group allocation was not performed. Most expanded thyroid clonotypes (frequency above 0.001) were also found in blood, which suggests that blood repertoires may mirror thyroid immune responses.

The TCR beta CDR3 regions were amplified from the RNA transcripts. A first-round RT-PCR of the TCR CDR3 used the HTBI primer set with the Qiagen OneStep RT-PCR kit. A second multiplex PCR round built the libraries, followed by size selection and purification. Libraries were sequenced paired-end with 100 bp reads on an Illumina HiSeq2000. Per the authors' processing: SOAPnuke was used to process the raw data, removing reads that contained adapters or uncalled bases, had a mean Phred below 15, or lacked an exact match to the constant primer or identifier. High-quality paired reads were merged with COPE v1.2.5, and unique nucleotide sequences were defined as clonotypes. Clonotypes were aligned to IMGT TRBV, TRBD and TRBJ reference segments using MiTCR v1.1. The analysis included only V-J combinations with a frequency above 0.0001, which together covered roughly 99% of the repertoires. The TCS score was defined as the ratio of F50 (clonal expansion) to E x V (chaos), calculated using BLOSUM62-based TCRdist between CDR3 peptides within each V-J. Welch's t-statistics and random forest reduced 450 to 600 V-J features to roughly 13, which were used in a naive Bayes classifier (R e1071). In-frame beta chains were kept once TCRdb had trimmed the public reads at Q25 with fastp and called clones with MiXCR. Duplicate CDR3 protein sequences are folded into a single record with the most common DNA and genes. It is TCRdb's table, rather than the study itself, that gives the V and J calls and clone size. The sample includes hundreds of thousands of distinct CDR3 sequences, with around 15% observed a single time. Around 3.9% of the sample is in the top ten clones.

Graves' hyperthyroidism was defined as stable when no progression to ophthalmopathy occurred over 18 months of follow-up. Hyperthyroidism patients were newly diagnosed, had a disease duration of under 2 months, and were aged 18 to 65 years. The study excluded patients with uncontrolled infections, other autoimmune diseases, pregnancy or lactation. Diagnoses were established on the basis of clinical symptoms, serum thyroxine and TRAb, thyroid ultrasound, and orbital computed tomography. PBMCs were isolated from more than 8 ml of fresh peripheral blood by Ficoll-Paque density gradient centrifugation. Total RNA was extracted using Trizol reagent, and RNA quality was assessed on an Agilent 2100 Bioanalyzer. The sequenced sample was blood. The origin of this receptor is a woman aged 30 to 39 with Graves' hyperthyroidism.

CDR3 region: CSPLEAINEKLFF. In nucleotides, the sequence is TGCAGTCCGCTTGAGGCGATTAATGAAAAACTGTTTTTT. The V gene is TRBV20-1 and the J gene is TRBJ1-4, with no reliable assignment of the D segment. CDR1 DFQATT and CDR2 SNEGSKA are derived from the germline V gene (reference sequence). V is reduced by 8 bases and J by 4 bases, leaving a spacing of 14 bases between them. The CDR3 goes from the cysteine to the phenylalanine over 13 residues. The retained sequence is limited to the CDR3, 39 bases, with the frame set at the first base.